This is a list of T cell receptor beta chains from one sample in a study of T-cell memory formation after mild COVID-19. TCRdb redid the calling of the 5' RACE reads with MiXCR, one entry per CDR3 protein. The data contain some 290,000 distinct CDR3 sequences, around 16% of them seen just once; the ten biggest clones take up more than 20%. Sequencing used PBMCs or a T cell subset sorted from them (not recorded which). These receptors all come from a man aged 18 to 29 who had mild COVID-19 (a few samples of this study predate the infection). Cell type and time point are not known. Each CDR3 is given with its conserved first and last residue. Fields, in order: D gene, clone size, V gene, J gene, CDR3 DNA, CDR3 protein. A D gene is named only where the DNA matches it firmly. Clone size is given for some rows only: seen once, a few or many times, or a class if the clone is expanded.

.	few	TRBV20-1	TRBJ2-5	TGCAGTGCCAGGGTCGGGGAGACCCAGTACTTC	CSARVGETQYF
TRBD2	.	TRBV3-1	TRBJ2-3	TGTGCCAGCAGCCAAGCTCTAGCGGGGCCCGCAGATACGCAGTATTTT	CASSQALAGPADTQYF
.	few	TRBV12-3/TRBV12-4	TRBJ2-1	TGTGCCAGCAACCTACAGGGAAGGCCGAAGCAGTTCTTC	CASNLQGRPKQFF
.	few	TRBV4-3	TRBJ2-3	TGCGCCAGCAGCCAAGAGGGGAAGGTGGACTTCACACCAGATACGCAGTATTTT	CASSQEGKVDFTPDTQYF
TRBD1	few	TRBV3-1	TRBJ1-1	TGTGCCAGCAGCCATCCAGGGGGCGTAAGGACTGAAGCTTTCTTT	CASSHPGGVRTEAFF
.	few	TRBV12-3/TRBV12-4	TRBJ2-3	TGTGCCAGCAGTTTTGGTTCGGGGGCCTTCACAGATACGCAGTATTTT	CASSFGSGAFTDTQYF
.	.	TRBV14	TRBJ1-6	TGTGCCAGCAGCCTACTGGACAGTTATAATTCACCCCTCCACTTT	CASSLLDSYNSPLHF
.	.	TRBV18	TRBJ1-1	TGTGCCAGCTCACCTCGGGTAGAGGTTACTGAAGCTTTCTTT	CASSPRVEVTEAFF
.	.	TRBV7-9	TRBJ1-1	TGTGCCAGCAGCTCGCCGGAGGGAGGCACTGAAGCTTTCTTT	CASSSPEGGTEAFF
.	.	TRBV5-5	TRBJ1-3	TGTGCCAGCAACCTCCTAGGACGCGATGGAAACACCATATATTTT	CASNLLGRDGNTIYF
TRBD1	.	TRBV6-6	TRBJ2-1	TGTGCCAGCAGAGCCCCGGACAGGCTAACTAATGAGCAGTTCTTC	CASRAPDRLTNEQFF
.	few	TRBV27	TRBJ1-4	TGTGCCAGCAGTTTTGTTGCAGGAAAACTGTTTTTT	CASSFVAGKLFF
.	few	TRBV12-3/TRBV12-4	TRBJ2-1	TGTGCCAGCAGTTTAAGTGTCCTTGGCAATGAGCAGTTCTTC	CASSLSVLGNEQFF
.	.	TRBV5-1	TRBJ2-3	TGCGCCAGCAGCATTAGAAGGGGAGGCCCTAGCACAGATACGCAGTATTTT	CASSIRRGGPSTDTQYF
.	few	TRBV20-1	TRBJ2-5	TGCAGTGCACCCTTGAGCGGAGCGTACCAAGAGACCCAGTACTTC	CSAPLSGAYQETQYF
.	.	TRBV4-3	TRBJ1-5	TGCGCCAGCAGCCCGAGCAGGGAACTTTGGCAGCCCCAGCATTTT	CASSPSRELWQPQHF
TRBD2	few	TRBV6-6	TRBJ2-7	TGTGCCAGCAGTTACCGGATGGATCGGACTAGCGGCAGTCGTGACGAGCAGTACTTC	CASSYRMDRTSGSRDEQYF
TRBD1	few	TRBV4-3	TRBJ2-5	TGCGCCAGCAGCCAATATCGACAGGGGCTAGGAGAGACCCAGTACTTC	CASSQYRQGLGETQYF
TRBD2	few	TRBV12-3/TRBV12-4	TRBJ2-5	TGTGCCAGCAGCACAATCGGGGGGGCAGAGACCCAGTACTTC	CASSTIGGAETQYF
TRBD1	.	TRBV3-1	TRBJ1-5	TGTGCCAGCAGCCAAGATTCTGGGGGACAGGGATTCAATCAGCCCCAGCATTTT	CASSQDSGGQGFNQPQHF
.	few	TRBV5-6	TRBJ1-1	TGTGCCAGCAGCGAACTGACTAGAATTGAAGCTTTCTTT	CASSELTRIEAFF
.	.	TRBV9	TRBJ2-5	TGTGCCAGCAGCGTATCGGGTTCCCCGGGAGAGACCCAGTACTTC	CASSVSGSPGETQYF
.	few	TRBV6-6	TRBJ1-5	TGTGCCAGCAGTTACCCGGGCCGAGTCGGCAATCAGCCCCAGCATTTT	CASSYPGRVGNQPQHF
.	.	TRBV7-6	TRBJ1-1	TGTGCCAGCAGCTCTTCCGACACTGAAGCTTTCTTT	CASSSSDTEAFF
.	.	TRBV28	TRBJ1-3	TGTGCCAGCAGTTTATACAAATCTGGAAACACCATATATTTT	CASSLYKSGNTIYF
.	.	TRBV12-3/TRBV12-4	TRBJ1-1	TGTGCCAGCAGTTTCAAAACAGGAAACACTGAAGCTTTCTTT	CASSFKTGNTEAFF
TRBD1	.	TRBV2	TRBJ1-6	TGTGCCAGCAGGGGACAGGGACAGACACCCCTCCACTTT	CASRGQGQTPLHF
.	few	TRBV5-6	TRBJ2-5	TGTGCCAGCAGCTTGGGGGTAGTGGAGACCCAGTACTTC	CASSLGVVETQYF